These T cell receptor beta chains were read from a single sample in a study of cytomegalovirus exposure and HLA in healthy donors. TCRdb's copy holds only in-frame clones and misses some; the assay was immunoSEQ multiplex PCR. The sample lists hundreds of thousands of clones, about nine tenths seen once, with 1.5% to 2.5% in the top ten. The sequenced sample consisted of PBMCs. The receptors were gathered from a woman between 18 and 29 years old in good health and CMV-seropositive. Both conserved end residues are part of each CDR3. The order of the fields is V gene, CDR3 protein.

v_call: TRBV27
cdr3_aa: CASSFYLTDTQYF

v_call: TRBV19
cdr3_aa: CASSRGLAGLSYEQYF

v_call: TRBV10-3
cdr3_aa: CAISSGPTMRYEQYF

v_call: TRBV10-3
cdr3_aa: CAISEPSSGRRNKQYF

v_call: TRBV9
cdr3_aa: CASSLAGLAETQYF

v_call: TRBV9
cdr3_aa: CASSVPGTGTEQFF

v_call: TRBV28
cdr3_aa: CASSTAGLAGVVDYEQYF

v_call: TRBV10-3
cdr3_aa: CAISELGQINTEAFF

v_call: TRBV5-1
cdr3_aa: CASRVAVHNMNTEAFF

v_call: TRBV13
cdr3_aa: CASSLVASASYNEQFF

v_call: TRBV9
cdr3_aa: CASSLTSLAGYNEQFF

v_call: TRBV5-4
cdr3_aa: CASRDRRTGELFF

v_call: TRBV5-5
cdr3_aa: CASSSQGYEQYF

v_call: TRBV19
cdr3_aa: CASSIAGDEQFF

v_call: TRBV4-1
cdr3_aa: CASSFAGASNQPQHF

v_call: TRBV11-2
cdr3_aa: CASSLSGTGNTEAFF

v_call: TRBV28
cdr3_aa: CASRQDTNYGYTF

v_call: TRBV11-2
cdr3_aa: CASSKGLAGTIQYF

v_call: TRBV9
cdr3_aa: CASSLRGEGQFF

v_call: TRBV7-9
cdr3_aa: CASSFSSGTGESYTF